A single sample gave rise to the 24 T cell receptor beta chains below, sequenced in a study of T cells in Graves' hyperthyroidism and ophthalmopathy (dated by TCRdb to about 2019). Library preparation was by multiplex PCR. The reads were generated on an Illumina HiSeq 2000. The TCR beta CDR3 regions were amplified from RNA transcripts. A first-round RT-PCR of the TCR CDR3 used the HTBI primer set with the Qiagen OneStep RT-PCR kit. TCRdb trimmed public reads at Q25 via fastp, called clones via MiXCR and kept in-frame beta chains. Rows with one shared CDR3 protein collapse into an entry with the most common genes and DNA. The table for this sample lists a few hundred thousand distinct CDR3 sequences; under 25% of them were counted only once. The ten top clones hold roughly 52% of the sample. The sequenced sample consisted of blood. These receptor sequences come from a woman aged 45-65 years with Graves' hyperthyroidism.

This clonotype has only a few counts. In DNA form, the CDR3 reads TGCAGTGCTCCGGGACATGGTCGCAATGAGCAGTTCTTC. Its translation: CSAPGHGRNEQFF. The V gene is TRBV20-1, the J gene TRBJ2-1; possible D gene TRBD1, 6 bases. The CDR3 consists of 13 residues. The germline CDR1 and CDR2 sequences are DFQATT and SNEGSKA (reference sequence). Between the trimmed V and J ends, which lost 5 bases and 6 bases, there was a span of 14 bases.

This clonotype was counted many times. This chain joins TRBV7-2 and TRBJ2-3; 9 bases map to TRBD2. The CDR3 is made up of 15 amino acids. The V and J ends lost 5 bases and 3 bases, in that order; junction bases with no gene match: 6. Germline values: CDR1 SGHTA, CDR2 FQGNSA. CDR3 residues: CASSVSGSGTDTQYF. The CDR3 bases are TGTGCCAGCAGCGTTAGCGGGAGCGGGACAGATACGCAGTATTTT.

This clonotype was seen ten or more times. This chain's CDR3 is CATLTSGRRIVQETQYF. CDR3 DNA: TGTGCCACCTTGACTAGCGGGAGAAGGATTGTCCAAGAGACCCAGTACTTC. This rearrangement joins TRBV6-2 or TRBV6-3 to TRBJ2-5; 12 nucleotides align to TRBD2. The CDR3 loop spans 17 amino acids. The V gene end was trimmed by 10 bases and the J gene end by 1 base; junction bases not matched to a gene: 13. The germline gives CDR1 MNHEY, CDR2 SVGEGT.

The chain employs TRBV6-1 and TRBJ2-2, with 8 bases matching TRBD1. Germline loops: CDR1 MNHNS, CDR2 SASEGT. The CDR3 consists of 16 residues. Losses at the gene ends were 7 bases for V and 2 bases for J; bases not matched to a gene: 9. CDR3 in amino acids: CASIPAGQGNTGELFF. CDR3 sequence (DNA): TGTGCCAGCATTCCGGCAGGACAGGGCAACACCGGGGAGCTGTTTTTT.

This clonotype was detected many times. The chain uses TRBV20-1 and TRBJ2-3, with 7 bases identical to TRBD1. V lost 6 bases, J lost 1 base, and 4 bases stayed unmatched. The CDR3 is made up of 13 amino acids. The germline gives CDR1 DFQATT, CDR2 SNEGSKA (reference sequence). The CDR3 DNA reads TGCAGTGCGGACAGGCTAGGCACAGATACGCAGTATTTT. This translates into CSADRLGTDTQYF.

CDR3: CATLGGEIGYGYTF. DNA of the CDR3: TGTGCCACCTTAGGGGGAGAGATCGGCTATGGCTACACCTTC. The chain carries TRBV2 and TRBJ1-2; perhaps TRBD1 as D (6 bases). The V gene's germline CDR1 is SNHLY and CDR2 FYNNEI. The CDR3 sequence is 14 residues long. The V end lost 10 bases, the J end lost 4 bases, and 19 bases lay between the germline ends.

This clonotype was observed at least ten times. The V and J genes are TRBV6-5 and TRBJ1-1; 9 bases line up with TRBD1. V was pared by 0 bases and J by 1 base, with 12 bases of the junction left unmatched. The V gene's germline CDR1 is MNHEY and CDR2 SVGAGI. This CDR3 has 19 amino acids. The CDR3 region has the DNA TGTGCCAGCAGTTACTCGGGAGATAACAGGGGGCTGGGGAACACTGAAGCTTTCTTT. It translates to CASSYSGDNRGLGNTEAFF.

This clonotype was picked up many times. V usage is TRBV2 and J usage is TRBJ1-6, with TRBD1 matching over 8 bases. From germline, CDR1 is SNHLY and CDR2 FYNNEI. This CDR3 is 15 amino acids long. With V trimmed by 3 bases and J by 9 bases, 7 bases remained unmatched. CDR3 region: CASSEVLQGASPLHF. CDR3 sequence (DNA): TGTGCCAGCAGTGAGGTTCTCCAGGGGGCTTCACCCCTCCACTTT.

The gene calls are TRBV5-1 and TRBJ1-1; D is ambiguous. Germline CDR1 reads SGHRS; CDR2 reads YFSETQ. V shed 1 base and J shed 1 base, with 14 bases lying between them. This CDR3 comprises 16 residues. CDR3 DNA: TGCGCCAGCAGCTTGCTCCCCGGGTCGGCGAACACTGAAGCTTTCTTT. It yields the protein CASSLLPGSANTEAFF.

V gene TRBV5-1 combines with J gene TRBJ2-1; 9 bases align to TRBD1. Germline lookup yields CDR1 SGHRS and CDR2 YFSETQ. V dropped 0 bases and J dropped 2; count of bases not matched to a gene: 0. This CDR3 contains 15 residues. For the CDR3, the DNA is TGCGCCAGCAGCTTGGACAGGGGGCCCTACAATGAGCAGTTCTTC. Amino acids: CASSLDRGPYNEQFF. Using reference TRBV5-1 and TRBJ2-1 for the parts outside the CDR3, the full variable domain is KAGVTQTPRYLIKTRGQQVTLSCSPISGHRSVSWYQQTPGQGLQFLFEYFSETQRNKGNFPGRFSGRQFSNSRSEMNVSTLELGDSALYLCASSLDRGPYNEQFFGPGTRLTVL.

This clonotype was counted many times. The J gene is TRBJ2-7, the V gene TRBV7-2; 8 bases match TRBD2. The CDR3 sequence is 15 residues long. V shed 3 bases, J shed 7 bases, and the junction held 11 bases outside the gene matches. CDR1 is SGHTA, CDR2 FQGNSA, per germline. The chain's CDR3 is CASSFSSGLAGEQYF. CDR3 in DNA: TGTGCCAGCAGCTTCAGCTCCGGACTAGCTGGGGAGCAGTACTTC.

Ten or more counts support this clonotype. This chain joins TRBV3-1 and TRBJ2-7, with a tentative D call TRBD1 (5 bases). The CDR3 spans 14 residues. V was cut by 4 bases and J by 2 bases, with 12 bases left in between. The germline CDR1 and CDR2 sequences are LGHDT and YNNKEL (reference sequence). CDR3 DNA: TGTGCCAGCAGCCCTCAGACAGTCCCCTACGAGCAGTACTTC. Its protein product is CASSPQTVPYEQYF.

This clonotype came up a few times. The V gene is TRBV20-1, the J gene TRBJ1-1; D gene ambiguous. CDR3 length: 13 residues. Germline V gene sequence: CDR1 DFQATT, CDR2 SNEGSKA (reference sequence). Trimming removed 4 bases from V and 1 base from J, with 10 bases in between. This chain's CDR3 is CSAKIDPNTEAFF. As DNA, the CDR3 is TGCAGTGCTAAGATTGACCCGAACACTGAAGCTTTCTTT.

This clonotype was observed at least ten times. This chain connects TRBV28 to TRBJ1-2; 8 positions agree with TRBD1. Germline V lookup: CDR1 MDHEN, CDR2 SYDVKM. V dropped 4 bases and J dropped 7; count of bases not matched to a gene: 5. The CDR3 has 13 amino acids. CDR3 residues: CASSWTGRGGYTF. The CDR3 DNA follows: TGTGCCAGCAGTTGGACAGGGAGGGGTGGCTACACCTTC.

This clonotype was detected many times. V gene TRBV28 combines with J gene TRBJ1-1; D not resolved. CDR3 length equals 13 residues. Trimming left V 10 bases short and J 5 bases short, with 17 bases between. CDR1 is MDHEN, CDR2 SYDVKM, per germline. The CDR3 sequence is CAILTPRWTEAFF. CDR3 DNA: TGTGCCATATTGACCCCGCGGTGGACTGAAGCTTTCTTT.

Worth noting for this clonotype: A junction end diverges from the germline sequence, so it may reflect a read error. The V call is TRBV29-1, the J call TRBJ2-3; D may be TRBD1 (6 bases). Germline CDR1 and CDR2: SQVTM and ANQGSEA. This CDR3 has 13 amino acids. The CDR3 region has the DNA TGCAACGTTGGGACAAGGAACACAGATACGCAGTATTTT. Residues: CNVGTRNTDTQYF.

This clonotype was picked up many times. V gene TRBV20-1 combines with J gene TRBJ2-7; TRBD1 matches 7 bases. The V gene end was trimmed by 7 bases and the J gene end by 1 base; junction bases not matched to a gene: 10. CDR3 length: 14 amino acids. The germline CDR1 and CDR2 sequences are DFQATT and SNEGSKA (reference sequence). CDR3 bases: TGCAGTGGTTTCGTGCCAGGGGGTTCCTACGAGCAGTACTTC. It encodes CSGFVPGGSYEQYF.

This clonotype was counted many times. CDR3 sequence: CASSFVDNFGGGRSYEQYF. Written as DNA, the CDR3 is TGTGCCAGCAGTTTTGTTGATAATTTTGGGGGCGGAAGATCCTACGAGCAGTACTTC. The chain couples TRBV28 to TRBJ2-7; D may be TRBD1 (6 bases). CDR1 and CDR2 (germline): MDHEN, SYDVKM. Deletions cut 3 bases from V and 1 base from J, with 25 bases between. The CDR3 consists of 19 residues.

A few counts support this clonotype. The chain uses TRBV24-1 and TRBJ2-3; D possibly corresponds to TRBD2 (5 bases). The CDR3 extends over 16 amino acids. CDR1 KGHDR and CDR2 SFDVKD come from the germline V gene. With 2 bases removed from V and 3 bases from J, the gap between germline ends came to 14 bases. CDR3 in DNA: TGTGCCACCAGTGATTCCGGGGTTCGTAGTACAGATACGCAGTATTTT. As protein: CATSDSGVRSTDTQYF.

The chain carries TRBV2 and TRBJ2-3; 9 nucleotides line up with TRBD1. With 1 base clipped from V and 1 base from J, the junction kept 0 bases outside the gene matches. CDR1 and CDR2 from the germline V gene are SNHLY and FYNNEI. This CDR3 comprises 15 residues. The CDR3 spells CASSEGTGGTDTQYF. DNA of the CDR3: TGTGCCAGCAGTGAAGGGACAGGGGGCACAGATACGCAGTATTTT. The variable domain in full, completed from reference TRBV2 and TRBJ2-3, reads EPEVTQTPSHQVTQMGQEVILRCVPISNHLYFYWYRQILGQKVEFLVSFYNNEISEKSEIFDDQFSVERPDGSNFTLKIRSTKLEDSAMYFCASSEGTGGTDTQYFGPGTRLTVL.

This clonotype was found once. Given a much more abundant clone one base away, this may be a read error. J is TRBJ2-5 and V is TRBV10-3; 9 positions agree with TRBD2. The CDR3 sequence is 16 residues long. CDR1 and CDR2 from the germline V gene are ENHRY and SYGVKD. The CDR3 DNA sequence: TGTGCCACCAGTGAAAATGGACTAGCGCTTGGGGAGACCCAGTACTTC. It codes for CATSENGLALGETQYF.

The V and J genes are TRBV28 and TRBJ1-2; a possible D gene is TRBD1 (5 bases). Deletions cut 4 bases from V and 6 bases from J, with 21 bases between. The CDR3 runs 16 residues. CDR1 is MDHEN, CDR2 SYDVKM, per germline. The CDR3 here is CASSYAGIRSGDGYTF. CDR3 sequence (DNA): TGTGCCAGCAGTTATGCAGGGATAAGGTCCGGAGATGGCTACACCTTC.

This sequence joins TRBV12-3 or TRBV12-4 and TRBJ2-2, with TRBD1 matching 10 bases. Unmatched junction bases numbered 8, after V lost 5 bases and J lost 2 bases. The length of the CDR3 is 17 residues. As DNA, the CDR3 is TGTGCCAGCAGTAAAACCGGGACAGGGGAAAACACCGGGGAGCTGTTTTTT. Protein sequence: CASSKTGTGENTGELFF.

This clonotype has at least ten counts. The CDR3 spells CASSDSGKDYNEQFF. The CDR3 nucleotides are TGTGCCAGCAGCGATAGCGGGAAGGACTACAATGAGCAGTTCTTC. The chain recombines TRBV9 with TRBJ2-1, with TRBD2 matching 8 bases. The ends lost 3 bases at V and 3 bases at J; junction bases unmatched: 5. The CDR3 extends over 15 amino acids. The germline gives CDR1 SGDLS, CDR2 YYNGEE.